These 2 T cell receptor beta chains were sequenced from one sample in a study of OX40 agonist ivuxolimab in advanced cancers. Method: immunoSEQ multiplex PCR; TCRdb's copy keeps in-frame clones and lacks some. In the table there are more than 50,000 clones, 70% to 90% of which are singletons. The sequencing used CD4+ or CD8+ T cells sorted from blood, collected in a trial of the OX40 agonist ivuxolimab. Receptors were obtained from an adult with an advanced solid tumor such as melanoma, head and neck, liver or kidney cancer.

The CDR3 protein is CASTRPGADSTEAFF. CDR3 DNA sequence: TGTGCCAGCACGAGGCCGGGGGCGGACAGCACTGAAGCTTTCTTT. The V call is TRBV27, the J call TRBJ1-1; D is perhaps TRBD1 (6 bases). The CDR3 length is 15 residues. The ends were cut back, 7 bases at V and 4 bases at J, with 19 bases in the middle. Germline V gene sequence: CDR1 MNHEY, CDR2 SMNVEV (reference sequence).

This chain connects TRBV29-1 to TRBJ1-2, with unresolved D. This CDR3 region has 13 residues. Germline CDR1 is SQVTM and CDR2 is ANQGSEA. This CDR3 reads CSGSADANYGYTF. DNA for the CDR3: TGCAGTGGCTCGGCAGACGCTAACTATGGCTACACCTTC. Using reference TRBV29-1 and TRBJ1-2 for the parts outside the CDR3, the full variable domain is SAVISQKPSRDICQRGTSLTIQCQVDSQVTMMFWYRQQPGQSLTLIATANQGSEATYESGFVIDKFPISRPNLTFSTLTVSNMSPEDSSIYLCSGSADANYGYTFGSGTRLTVV.